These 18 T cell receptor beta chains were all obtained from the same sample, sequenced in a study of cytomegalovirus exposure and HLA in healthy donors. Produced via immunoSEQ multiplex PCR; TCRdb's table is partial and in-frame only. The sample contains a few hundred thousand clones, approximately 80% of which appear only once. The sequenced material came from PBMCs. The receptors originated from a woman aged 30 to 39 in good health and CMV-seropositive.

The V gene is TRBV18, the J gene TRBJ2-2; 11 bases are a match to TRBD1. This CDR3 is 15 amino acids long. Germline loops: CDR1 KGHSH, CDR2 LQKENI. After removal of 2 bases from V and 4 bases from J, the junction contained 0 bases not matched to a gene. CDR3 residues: CASSPGTGGTGELFF. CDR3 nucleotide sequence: TGTGCCAGCTCACCAGGGACAGGGGGCACCGGGGAGCTGTTTTTT. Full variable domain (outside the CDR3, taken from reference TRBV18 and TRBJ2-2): NAGVMQNPRHLVRRRGQEARLRCSPMKGHSHVYWYRQLPEEGLKFMVYLQKENIIDESGMPKERFSAEFPKEGPSILRIQQVVRGDSAAYFCASSPGTGGTGELFFGEGSRLTVL.

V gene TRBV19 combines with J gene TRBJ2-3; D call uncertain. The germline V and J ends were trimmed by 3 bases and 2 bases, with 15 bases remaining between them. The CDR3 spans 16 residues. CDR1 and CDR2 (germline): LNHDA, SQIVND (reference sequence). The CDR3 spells CASSIDGLLDTDTQYF. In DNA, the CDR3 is TGTGCCAGTAGTATTGATGGGCTCTTAGACACAGATACGCAGTATTTT.

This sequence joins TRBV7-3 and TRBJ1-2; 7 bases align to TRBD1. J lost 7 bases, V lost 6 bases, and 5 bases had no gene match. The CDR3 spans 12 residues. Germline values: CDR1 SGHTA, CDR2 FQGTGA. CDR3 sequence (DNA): TGTGCCAGCAGTCAGGGGGACGGTGGCTACACCTTC. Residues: CASSQGDGGYTF.

Here the CDR3 reads CASSPPTRGRDTQYF. The CDR3 DNA is TGTGCCAGCAGCCCCCCCACCCGGGGACGAGATACGCAGTATTTT. This chain joins TRBV6-6 and TRBJ2-3; D may correspond to TRBD1 or TRBD2 (5 bases each). CDR1 is MNHNY, CDR2 SVGAGI, per germline (reference sequence). The CDR3 totals 15 residues. The V end lost 6 bases, the J end lost 5 bases, and 18 bases lay between the germline ends.

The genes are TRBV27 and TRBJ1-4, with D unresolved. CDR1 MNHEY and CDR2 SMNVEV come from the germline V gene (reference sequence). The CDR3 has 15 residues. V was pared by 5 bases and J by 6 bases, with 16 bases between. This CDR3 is CASSPLAQSYEKLFF. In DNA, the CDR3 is TGTGCCAGCAGTCCTCTGGCCCAGAGTTATGAAAAACTGTTTTTT.

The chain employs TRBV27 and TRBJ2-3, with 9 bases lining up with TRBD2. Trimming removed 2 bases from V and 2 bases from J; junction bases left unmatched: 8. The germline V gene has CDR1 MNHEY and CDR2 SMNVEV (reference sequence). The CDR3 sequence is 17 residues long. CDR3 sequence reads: CASSLIPTSGLTDTQYF. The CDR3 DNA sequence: TGTGCCAGCAGTTTAATTCCGACTAGCGGACTCACAGATACGCAGTATTTT.

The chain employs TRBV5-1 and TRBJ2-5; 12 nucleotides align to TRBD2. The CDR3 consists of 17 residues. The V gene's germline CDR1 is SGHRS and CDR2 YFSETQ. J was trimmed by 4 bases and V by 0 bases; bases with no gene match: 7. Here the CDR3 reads CASSLALAGGPGETQYF. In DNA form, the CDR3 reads TGCGCCAGCAGCTTGGCCCTAGCGGGAGGGCCGGGAGAGACCCAGTACTTC.

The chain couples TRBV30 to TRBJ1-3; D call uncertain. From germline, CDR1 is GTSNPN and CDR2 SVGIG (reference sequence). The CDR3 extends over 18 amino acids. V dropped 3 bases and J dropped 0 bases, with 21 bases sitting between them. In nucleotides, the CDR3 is TGTGCCTGGAGGCCGGCAGGACTCTTACAAGGCTCTGGAAACACCATATATTTT. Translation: CAWRPAGLLQGSGNTIYF.

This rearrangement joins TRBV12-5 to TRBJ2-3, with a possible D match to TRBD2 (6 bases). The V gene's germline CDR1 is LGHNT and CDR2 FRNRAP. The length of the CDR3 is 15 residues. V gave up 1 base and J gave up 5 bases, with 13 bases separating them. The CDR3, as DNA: TGTGCTAGTGGTTTGGGGGGGGTAATCGGAGATACGCAGTATTTT. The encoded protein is CASGLGGVIGDTQYF.

CDR3 coding DNA: TGTGCTAGTGGTTTGGTCCAAGACGGGACACTAGGCACCGGGGAGCTGTTTTTT. It codes for CASGLVQDGTLGTGELFF. This chain connects TRBV12-5 to TRBJ2-2; possible D gene TRBD1, 6 bases. Germline V gene sequence: CDR1 LGHNT, CDR2 FRNRAP. This CDR3 has 18 amino acids. V lost 0 bases, J lost 4 bases, and 18 bases lay in between.

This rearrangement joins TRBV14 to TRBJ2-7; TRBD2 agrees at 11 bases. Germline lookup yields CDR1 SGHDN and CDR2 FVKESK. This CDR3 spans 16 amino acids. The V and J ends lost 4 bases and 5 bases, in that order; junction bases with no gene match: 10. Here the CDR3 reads CASSPKLAGVADEQYF. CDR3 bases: TGTGCCAGCAGCCCAAAACTAGCGGGAGTTGCCGACGAGCAGTACTTC.

Here the CDR3 DNA reads TGCGCCAGCAGCCAAACTAGGGGGACAGGGGGAAACACCATATATTTT. It encodes CASSQTRGTGGNTIYF. The rearrangement links TRBV4-1 to TRBJ1-3; 9 nucleotides match TRBD1. The J segment lost 4 bases and the V segment lost 2 bases, leaving 6 bases of the junction unmatched. CDR3 length: 16 amino acids. The germline V gene encodes CDR1 MGHRA and CDR2 YSYEKL.

The CDR3 coding sequence is TGTGCCAGCAGCTTGCTGAGAAGCCGGGACAGGGGACGAGTTGGAGAAGCTTTCTTT. Translation: CASSLLRSRDRGRVGEAFF. J is TRBJ1-1 and V is TRBV7-6, with 10 bases that match TRBD1. J was trimmed by 8 bases and V by 3 bases; bases with no gene match: 21. The CDR3 has 19 amino acids. The V gene's germline CDR1 is SGHVS and CDR2 FNYEAQ.

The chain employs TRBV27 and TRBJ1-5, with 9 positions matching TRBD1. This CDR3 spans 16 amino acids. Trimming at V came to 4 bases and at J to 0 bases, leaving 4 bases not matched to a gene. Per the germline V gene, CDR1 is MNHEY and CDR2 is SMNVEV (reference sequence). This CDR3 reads CASSWVGQGSNQPQHF. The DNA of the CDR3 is TGTGCCAGCAGTTGGGTGGGACAGGGTAGCAATCAGCCCCAGCATTTT.

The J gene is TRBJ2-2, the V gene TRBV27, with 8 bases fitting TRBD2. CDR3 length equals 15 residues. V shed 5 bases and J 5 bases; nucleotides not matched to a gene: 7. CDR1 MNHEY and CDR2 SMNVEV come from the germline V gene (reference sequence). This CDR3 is CASSPRAGVTGELFF. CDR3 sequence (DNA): TGTGCCAGCAGTCCCCGAGCGGGAGTTACCGGGGAGCTGTTTTTT.

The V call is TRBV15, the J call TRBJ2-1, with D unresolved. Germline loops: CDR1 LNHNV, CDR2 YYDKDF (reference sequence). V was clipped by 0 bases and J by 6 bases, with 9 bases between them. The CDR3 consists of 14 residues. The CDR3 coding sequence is TGTGCCACCAGCAGAGATCTGGCCGCCAATGAGCAGTTCTTC. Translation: CATSRDLAANEQFF.

The CDR3 spells CASSLQLVTYNEQFF. CDR3 in DNA: TGTGCCAGCAGCTTACAACTAGTAACGTACAATGAGCAGTTCTTC. V gene TRBV7-6 combines with J gene TRBJ2-1; D is possibly TRBD2 (5 bases). The V end lost 2 bases, the J end lost 4 bases, and 12 bases lay between the germline ends. There are 15 residues in the CDR3. Germline loops: CDR1 SGHVS, CDR2 FNYEAQ.

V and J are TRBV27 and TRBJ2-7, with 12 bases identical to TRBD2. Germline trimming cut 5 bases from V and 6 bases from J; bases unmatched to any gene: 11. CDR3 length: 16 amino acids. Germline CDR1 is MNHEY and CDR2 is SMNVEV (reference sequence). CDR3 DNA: TGTGCCAGCAGTCGCCGACCTAGCGGGAGGGCCGCCGAGCAGTACTTC. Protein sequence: CASSRRPSGRAAEQYF.